Each of the 15 T cell receptor beta chains below was sequenced from the same sample in a study of blood T cells in healthy people across ages. Next came a second PCR, run for roughly 7 to 12 cycles, which used a sample-barcoded 5' primer along with a J-beta primer mix. TCRdb used MiXCR to reprocess the 5' RACE reads, holding one entry per CDR3 protein. The sample consists of around 970,000 distinct CDR3 sequences, roughly 51% of them appearing once. Source material: blood. Receptor source: a woman in her sixties or seventies in good health.

This clonotype was detected once. The chain links TRBV27 to TRBJ2-1, with 8 bases matching TRBD2. The CDR3 runs to 14 residues. V trimming: 6 bases; J trimming: 1 base; junction bases outside the gene matches: 2. CDR1 is MNHEY, CDR2 SMNVEV, per germline (reference sequence). The CDR3 spells CASRKRESYNEQFF. In DNA form, the CDR3 reads TGTGCCAGCAGGAAGCGGGAGTCCTACAATGAGCAGTTCTTC.

The chain has TRBV12-3 or TRBV12-4 and TRBJ1-1; D may be TRBD1 (6 bases). Trimming cost V 1 base and J 1 base, with 13 bases left between them. This CDR3 is built from 16 residues. The CDR3 protein is CASSLGRGVRNTEAFF. In DNA form, the CDR3 reads TGTGCCAGCAGTTTAGGGAGGGGGGTAAGGAACACTGAAGCTTTCTTT.

This chain uses TRBV2 with TRBJ2-5; TRBD1 matches at 10 bases. The length of the CDR3 is 15 residues. Germline lookup yields CDR1 SNHLY and CDR2 FYNNEI. The ends lost 4 bases at V and 5 bases at J; junction bases unmatched: 7. The CDR3 loop reads CASSASGTGAETQYF. The CDR3 DNA follows: TGTGCCAGCAGTGCATCCGGGACAGGGGCCGAGACCCAGTACTTC.

The chain recombines TRBV20-1 with TRBJ2-5; 9 bases are a match to TRBD2. The end of the DNA is better explained by TRBJ2-7, so the J call may be wrong. CDR1 and CDR2 from the germline V gene are DFQATT and SNEGSKA (reference sequence). CDR3 length: 11 amino acids. The CDR3 sequence: CSTSGLGEQYF. CDR3 coding DNA: TGCAGCACTAGCGGGTTAGGCGAGCAGTACTTC.

This clonotype was seen a few times. CDR3 region: CASSSLAGGPTGELFF. The CDR3 DNA sequence: TGTGCCAGCAGTTCCCTAGCGGGAGGGCCCACCGGGGAGCTGTTTTTT. The chain is built from TRBV6-1 and TRBJ2-2; 12 bases align to TRBD2. The length of the CDR3 is 16 residues. The germline CDR1 and CDR2 sequences are MNHNS and SASEGT. V was clipped by 5 bases and J by 4 bases; unmatched bases: 5.

The rearrangement joins TRBV20-1 to TRBJ2-7; 12 nucleotides align to TRBD2. There are 16 residues in the CDR3. CDR1 DFQATT and CDR2 SNEGSKA come from the germline V gene (reference sequence). V gave up 5 bases and J gave up 3 bases; unmatched junction bases: 11. CDR3 amino acids: CSALVAGTSGYYEQYF. The CDR3 DNA follows: TGCAGTGCTCTCGTCGCCGGGACTAGCGGGTACTACGAGCAGTACTTC.

The chain employs TRBV14 and TRBJ2-5, with TRBD2 matching 11 bases. The CDR3 is 16 residues long. Germline CDR1 and CDR2: SGHDN and FVKESK. Trimming took 5 bases from V and 1 from J; bases not matched to a gene: 6. CDR3 sequence (DNA): TGTGCCAGCAGCGCTTCTAGCGGGAGGTTCCAAGAGACCCAGTACTTC. Translated: CASSASSGRFQETQYF.

The chain links TRBV20-1 to TRBJ2-1; D unclear. The DNA end is a closer match to TRBJ2-7, so the J assignment may be wrong. Germline CDR1 is DFQATT and CDR2 is SNEGSKA (reference sequence). The CDR3 is made up of 14 amino acids. CDR3 coding DNA: TGCAGTGCTAGCTCGGAGAGCTCCTACAATGAGCAGTACTTC. The encoded protein is CSASSESSYNEQYF.

The chain recombines TRBV5-1 with TRBJ2-3; D is possibly TRBD2 (7 bases). Germline-derived CDR1 and CDR2 are SGHRS and YFSETQ. The V gene lost 7 bases and the J gene lost 5 bases, with 17 bases spanning the gap. The CDR3 length is 14 residues. The DNA of the CDR3 is TGCGCCAGCCGACGGGCAGGGGAGGGAGATACGCAGTATTTT. Translation gives CASRRAGEGDTQYF. Full variable domain (missing parts from reference TRBV5-1 and TRBJ2-3): KAGVTQTPRYLIKTRGQQVTLSCSPISGHRSVSWYQQTPGQGLQFLFEYFSETQRNKGNFPGRFSGRQFSNSRSEMNVSTLELGDSALYLCASRRAGEGDTQYFGPGTRLTVL.

The chain uses TRBV12-3 or TRBV12-4 and TRBJ2-5; D might be TRBD2 (6 bases). CDR3 size: 13 residues. V was pared by 3 bases and J by 3 bases, with 8 bases between. CDR3 nucleotides: TGTGCCAGCAGTTTCGGGAGCAAAGAGACCCAGTACTTC. Amino acid sequence: CASSFGSKETQYF.

The chain recombines TRBV25-1 with TRBJ2-3, with a possible D match to TRBD1 (5 bases). Germline V lookup: CDR1 MGHDK, CDR2 SYGVNS. This CDR3 comprises 13 residues. Trimming cost V 6 bases and J 2 bases, with 9 bases left between them. The CDR3, as DNA: TGTGCCAGCAGGGGCAGGGCCACAGATACGCAGTATTTT. Translation: CASRGRATDTQYF.

This clonotype showed up many times. The rearrangement links TRBV3-1 to TRBJ2-7, with D uncertain. In germline, CDR1 is LGHDT, CDR2 YNNKEL (reference sequence). The CDR3 spans 11 residues. V lost 1 base to trimming and J lost 5 bases, with 3 bases between them. CDR3 region: CASSQGNEQYF. The CDR3 DNA reads as TGTGCCAGCAGCCAAGGAAACGAGCAGTACTTC.

The chain links TRBV29-1 to TRBJ2-1; D call uncertain. This CDR3 has 12 residues. CDR1 is SQVTM, CDR2 ANQGSEA, per germline. V was cut by 0 bases and J by 15 bases, with 15 bases left in between. CDR3 coding DNA: TGCAGCGTTGAAGATCCGGCGCTCGTGGGGTTCTTC. It encodes CSVEDPALVGFF.

DNA of the CDR3: TGTGCCAGTAGTATCAGGGGGAACGAGCAGTACTTC. It yields the protein CASSIRGNEQYF. The V call is TRBV19, the J call TRBJ2-7, with TRBD1 matching over 7 bases. V was clipped by 3 bases and J by 5 bases; unmatched bases: 1. Germline values: CDR1 LNHDA, CDR2 SQIVND (reference sequence). The length of the CDR3 is 12 residues.

V is TRBV7-2 and J is TRBJ2-3; 9 nucleotides line up with TRBD2. CDR1 and CDR2 (germline): SGHTA, FQGNSA. CDR3 length equals 14 residues. Trimming took 5 bases from V and 6 from J; bases not matched to a gene: 6. DNA of the CDR3: TGTGCCAGCAGCCCGGGGGCGGGGGGGGATACGCAGTATTTT. It codes for CASSPGAGGDTQYF.